What follows are 17 T cell receptor beta chains derived from one specimen sequenced in a study of cytomegalovirus exposure and HLA in healthy donors. The PCR contained 60 Vbeta and 13 Jbeta primers. Assay used: immunoSEQ multiplex PCR; TCRdb lists only in-frame clones, some missing. Here the sample spans about 150,000 clones, 84% being singletons. The sequencing sample was made of PBMCs. All receptors come from a man younger than 35 in good health and CMV-seronegative.

As concerns this clone: One junction end does not reproduce the germline sequence, and a read error may be involved. At the DNA level, this CDR3 is encoded by other sequences in the same sample as well. The rearrangement joins TRBV5-1 to TRBJ1-1; D is unresolved. There are 15 residues in the CDR3. CDR1 and CDR2 from the germline V gene are SGHRS and YFSETQ. CDR3: CASSESTGGLTEAFF. CDR3 bases: TGCGCCAGCAGCGAAAGCACTGGAGGTTTGACTGAGGCTTTCTTT.

This rearrangement joins TRBV27 to TRBJ1-3; 9 bases agree with TRBD1. The V gene's germline CDR1 is MNHEY and CDR2 SMNVEV (reference sequence). Trimming cost V 3 bases and J 11 bases; bases outside gene matches: 5. The length of the CDR3 is 13 residues. The DNA of the CDR3 is TGTGCCAGCAGTTTCGGGACAGGGAGCCCCATATATTTT. This sequence encodes CASSFGTGSPIYF.

This rearrangement joins TRBV6-1 to TRBJ1-3, with D possibly matching TRBD1 (6 bases). Trimming stripped 5 bases from V and 4 bases from J, with 15 bases between. Germline loops: CDR1 MNHNS, CDR2 SASEGT. CDR3 size: 15 residues. The CDR3 sequence: CASSLWTDTGNTIYF. CDR3 in DNA: TGTGCCAGCAGTCTATGGACAGACACCGGAAACACCATATATTTT.

The chain combines TRBV5-6 with TRBJ1-3; D is ambiguous. The CDR3 sequence is 15 residues long. Trimming stripped 8 bases from V and 6 bases from J, with 21 bases between. Germline CDR1 and CDR2: SGHDT and YYEEEE. CDR3 sequence reads: CASSDLKTDQNTIYF. In DNA form, the CDR3 reads TGTGCCAGTAGCGACCTAAAAACAGATCAAAACACCATATATTTT. Filled out from reference TRBV5-6 and TRBJ1-3, the complete variable domain reads DAGVTQSPTHLIKTRGQQVTLRCSPKSGHDTVSWYQQALGQGPQFIFQYYEEEERQRGNFPDRFSGHQFPNYSSELNVNALLLGDSALYLCASSDLKTDQNTIYFGEGSWLTVV.

V gene TRBV7-8 combines with J gene TRBJ2-1; D perhaps matches TRBD2 (6 bases). This CDR3 spans 13 amino acids. Germline V gives CDR1 SGHVS, CDR2 FQNEAQ. Trimming removed 5 bases from V and 4 bases from J, with 9 bases in between. DNA of the CDR3: TGTGCCAGCAGCATGGGACTTTACAATGAGCAGTTCTTC. This translates into CASSMGLYNEQFF. Using reference TRBV7-8 and TRBJ2-1 for the parts outside the CDR3, the full variable domain is GAGVSQSPRYKVAKRGQDVALRCDPISGHVSLFWYQQALGQGPEFLTYFQNEAQLDKSGLPSDRFFAERPEGSVSTLKIQRTQQEDSAVYLCASSMGLYNEQFFGPGTRLTVL.

V usage is TRBV7-9 and J usage is TRBJ2-1; TRBD2 agrees at 7 bases. Germline trimming cut 5 bases from V and 4 bases from J; bases unmatched to any gene: 2. Germline values: CDR1 SEHNR, CDR2 FQNEAQ (reference sequence). This CDR3 contains 13 residues. The CDR3 DNA sequence: TGTGCCAGCAGCCCGCGGGGGTACAATGAGCAGTTCTTC. Encoded protein: CASSPRGYNEQFF.

This clone was detected once. The chain joins TRBV7-9 to TRBJ1-1, with a tentative D call TRBD1 (5 bases). Germline V gives CDR1 SEHNR, CDR2 FQNEAQ (reference sequence). The CDR3 length is 14 residues. V dropped 5 bases and J dropped 0 bases, with 10 bases sitting between them. The CDR3 DNA sequence: TGTGCCAGCAGCCCCCGACAGATGAACACTGAAGCTTTCTTT. This translates into CASSPRQMNTEAFF.

This clone came up a few times. The chain uses TRBV29-1 and TRBJ1-2; the D is unclear. CDR3 length equals 10 residues. Germline V gives CDR1 SQVTM, CDR2 ANQGSEA. V was shortened by 6 bases and J by 4 bases, with 6 bases between the two germline ends. Written as DNA, the CDR3 is TGCAGCGTAGCCGCCTATGGCTACACCTTC. It codes for CSVAAYGYTF.

The chain carries TRBV6-6 and TRBJ2-7; 7 bases agree with TRBD2. After removal of 5 bases from V and 5 bases from J, the junction contained 9 bases not matched to a gene. Germline CDR1 reads MNHNY; CDR2 reads SVGAGI (reference sequence). The CDR3 totals 14 residues. CDR3 sequence (DNA): TGTGCCAGCAGTGCCGGGGGGTCAGGCCACGAGCAGTACTTC. Translating it yields CASSAGGSGHEQYF.

The chain combines TRBV14 with TRBJ2-3; a weak D match, TRBD2 (5 bases). The ends were cut back, 0 bases at V and 3 bases at J, with 16 bases in the middle. CDR1 is SGHDN, CDR2 FVKESK, per germline. The CDR3 covers 17 residues. CDR3 coding DNA: TGTGCCAGCAGCCAAGATAACGTGGCGTGGAGGACAGATACGCAGTATTTT. The encoded protein is CASSQDNVAWRTDTQYF.

The CDR3 sequence is CASRGTGGGYTF. The CDR3, as DNA: TGTGCCAGCAGGGGAACAGGGGGCGGCTACACCTTC. The V gene is TRBV27, the J gene TRBJ1-2; 9 bases are a match to TRBD1. Germline CDR1 reads MNHEY; CDR2 reads SMNVEV (reference sequence). CDR3 length: 12 amino acids. The ends lost 6 bases at V and 8 bases at J; junction bases unmatched: 4.

The rearrangement joins TRBV9 to TRBJ2-7, with 9 nucleotides matching TRBD1. The J segment lost 3 bases and the V segment lost 0 bases, leaving 7 bases of the junction unmatched. The CDR3 sequence is 16 residues long. Germline V gene data show CDR1 as SGDLS and CDR2 as YYNGEE. The CDR3 reads CASSVGVGQGDYEQYF. CDR3 DNA sequence: TGTGCCAGCAGCGTAGGGGTGGGACAGGGTGACTACGAGCAGTACTTC.

A few counts support this clone. The chain combines TRBV7-2 with TRBJ2-1; the match to TRBD2 covers 10 bases. CDR3 size: 15 residues. Germline-derived CDR1 and CDR2 are SGHTA and FQGNSA. After removal of 5 bases from V and 5 bases from J, the junction contained 6 bases not matched to a gene. The CDR3 nucleotides read TGTGCCAGCAGCGCCCTAGCGGGGGTGCACAATGAGCAGTTCTTC. It codes for CASSALAGVHNEQFF. Full variable domain (remainder filled in from reference TRBV7-2 and TRBJ2-1): GAGVSQSPSNKVTEKGKDVELRCDPISGHTALYWYRQSLGQGLEFLIYFQGNSAPDKSGLPSDRFSAERTGGSVSTLTIQRTQQEDSAVYLCASSALAGVHNEQFFGPGTRLTVL.

A few counts support this clone. The chain uses TRBV29-1 and TRBJ1-4; no firm D call. Germline V lookup: CDR1 SQVTM, CDR2 ANQGSEA. The V end lost 5 bases, the J end lost 6 bases, and 7 bases lay between the germline ends. The CDR3 runs to 11 residues. This CDR3 is CSVLVDEKLFF. The DNA for the CDR3 is TGCAGCGTTTTGGTAGATGAAAAACTGTTTTTT.

The genes are TRBV2 and TRBJ1-5; 9 bases align to TRBD1. J was trimmed by 4 bases and V by 2 bases; bases with no gene match: 6. Germline CDR1 and CDR2: SNHLY and FYNNEI. This CDR3 spans 16 amino acids. This CDR3 is CASSESPGTGNQPQHF. The CDR3 nucleotides read TGTGCCAGCAGTGAATCTCCCGGGACAGGGAATCAGCCCCAGCATTTT.

This chain links TRBV7-8 with TRBJ2-1, with 8 bases aligning to TRBD1. CDR3 length: 13 residues. The trim removed 6 bases at V and 8 bases at J, leaving 6 bases unmatched. Germline V gene lookup returns CDR1 SGHVS and CDR2 FQNEAQ. CDR3 DNA: TGTGCCAGCAGAAGACAGGGGTTCGATGAGCAGTTCTTC. Encoded protein: CASRRQGFDEQFF.

This rearrangement joins TRBV7-9 to TRBJ2-6; D is undetermined. The germline V and J ends were trimmed by 3 bases and 0 bases, with 3 bases remaining between them. The length of the CDR3 is 14 residues. Germline V gene lookup returns CDR1 SEHNR and CDR2 FQNEAQ (reference sequence). The CDR3: CASSFYSGANVLTF. CDR3 DNA sequence: TGTGCCAGCAGCTTTTACTCTGGGGCCAACGTCCTGACTTTC.